This TCR beta chain was observed in a study of beta chain features in type 1 diabetes. Investigators reverse transcribed all isolated RNA, so they sequenced expressed TCRB transcripts. The method was immunoSEQ multiplex PCR; TCRdb's version includes in-frame clones alone and lacks a portion of them. The table includes almost 350,000 clones, 8% detected once. Blood was collected once per donor into heparin, averaging around 0.11 L. Points from the study as a whole: Moderately but significantly shorter TCRB CDR3s were found in Type 1 diabetes patients in all four CD4+ subsets. Type 1 diabetes patients showed fewer insertions and more deletions at VDJ junctions. Compared to healthy donors, patients appeared to have naive, central memory and Treg TCRB repertoires that were more alike.

A note on this clone: The antigen remains unidentified.

The receptor's source is a young woman in good health. Specimen: central memory CD4+ T cells from blood.

The CDR3 region is CASSPGLAFNSYEQYF. The CDR3 nucleotides are TGTGCCAGCAGCCCGGGGCTAGCCTTTAACTCCTACGAGCAGTACTTC. This chain links TRBV5-4 with TRBJ2-7; D tentatively reads TRBD1 or TRBD2 (5 bases each). The CDR3 consists of 16 residues. CDR1 and CDR2 from the germline V gene are SGHNT and YYREEE (reference sequence). Trimming removed 4 bases at V and 0 bases at J, with 17 bases between.